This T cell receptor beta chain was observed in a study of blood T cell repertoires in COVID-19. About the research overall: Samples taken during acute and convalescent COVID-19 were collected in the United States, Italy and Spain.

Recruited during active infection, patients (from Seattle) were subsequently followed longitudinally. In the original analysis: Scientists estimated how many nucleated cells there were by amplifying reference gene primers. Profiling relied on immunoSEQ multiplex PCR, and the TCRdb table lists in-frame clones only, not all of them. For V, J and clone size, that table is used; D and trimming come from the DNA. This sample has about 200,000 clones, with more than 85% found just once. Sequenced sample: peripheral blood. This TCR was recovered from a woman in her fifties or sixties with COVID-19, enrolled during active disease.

The CDR3 DNA reads TGTGCCAGCAGCTTCAGGGGAGGGTCCTACGAGCAGTACTTC. It translates to CASSFRGGSYEQYF. This chain joins TRBV5-6 and TRBJ2-7, with a tentative D call TRBD2 (7 bases). The ends were cut back, 2 bases at V and 1 base at J, with 10 bases in the middle. CDR3 length: 14 residues. Germline V CDR1 and CDR2: SGHDT, YYEEEE. The full variable domain, with the rest looked up from reference TRBV5-6 and TRBJ2-7, is DAGVTQSPTHLIKTRGQQVTLRCSPKSGHDTVSWYQQALGQGPQFIFQYYEEEERQRGNFPDRFSGHQFPNYSSELNVNALLLGDSALYLCASSFRGGSYEQYFGPGTRLTVT.